The next 12 T cell receptor beta chains were all read from a single sample in a study of graft-versus-host responses after intestinal transplantation. TCRdb keeps only in-frame clones here, not all; method: immunoSEQ multiplex PCR. The table has approximately 100,000 clones, more than 75% seen once; the top ten hold about 0.9%. These TCRs are of unknown antigen specificity. Sequenced material: unstimulated CD4+ T cells sorted from spleen or lymph node cells, taken before intestinal transplant. Receptor source: a human donor who received an intestinal transplant.

The V gene is TRBV28, the J gene TRBJ1-5; possible D gene TRBD1, 5 bases. The germline CDR1 and CDR2 sequences are MDHEN and SYDVKM. The CDR3 runs 15 residues. Trimming stripped 2 bases from V and 7 bases from J, with 15 bases between. CDR3 protein: CASSLPRGGGQPQHF. The CDR3 region has the DNA TGTGCCAGCAGTTTACCGCGGGGGGGTGGACAGCCCCAGCATTTT.

This chain joins TRBV2 and TRBJ2-1; D tentatively fits TRBD1 or TRBD2 (5 bases each). CDR1 SNHLY and CDR2 FYNNEI come from the germline V gene. The CDR3 has 13 amino acids. The germline V and J ends were trimmed by 7 bases and 7 bases, with 14 bases remaining between them. The CDR3, as DNA: TGTGCCAGCACCATAGTGGGGGTGAATGAGCAGTTCTTC. Its protein is CASTIVGVNEQFF. Full variable domain (rest looked up from reference TRBV2 and TRBJ2-1): EPEVTQTPSHQVTQMGQEVILRCVPISNHLYFYWYRQILGQKVEFLVSFYNNEISEKSEIFDDQFSVERPDGSNFTLKIRSTKLEDSAMYFCASTIVGVNEQFFGPGTRLTVL.

The rearrangement joins TRBV6-5 to TRBJ2-7, with D tentatively TRBD1 (6 bases). This CDR3 has 14 amino acids. In germline, CDR1 is MNHEY, CDR2 SVGAGI. Trimming took off 6 bases at V and 4 bases at J, with 16 bases between the two ends. The CDR3 DNA reads TGTGCCAGCAGAAGGGGGAATATCGCATACGAGCAGTACTTC. Its translation is CASRRGNIAYEQYF.

The CDR3 DNA sequence: TGCGCCAGCAGATCTCGGGACTTTTACAATGAGCAGTTCTTC. This sequence encodes CASRSRDFYNEQFF. The chain carries TRBV5-1 and TRBJ2-1; D possibly corresponds to TRBD2 (6 bases). The CDR3 sequence is 14 residues long. Trimming cost V 5 bases and J 4 bases, with 13 bases left between them. Germline CDR1 reads SGHRS; CDR2 reads YFSETQ.

The chain combines TRBV5-1 with TRBJ2-3; 8 positions match TRBD2. The CDR3 length is 14 residues. The J segment lost 6 bases and the V segment lost 6 bases, leaving 9 bases of the junction unmatched. The germline CDR1 and CDR2 sequences are SGHRS and YFSETQ. Written as DNA, the CDR3 is TGCGCCAGCAAGCCGGGAGGGGGATGGGATACGCAGTATTTT. It specifies CASKPGGGWDTQYF.

Details on this clone: One junction end disagrees with the germline gene, perhaps due to a read error. Other DNA sequences from this sample encode an identical CDR3 as well. This chain uses TRBV28 with TRBJ1-2; D call uncertain. CDR1 is MDHEN, CDR2 SYDVKM, per germline. This CDR3 has 16 amino acids. The CDR3 coding sequence is TGCGCCAGCAGTTTTCGCCTTAGCGCGGTAAACTATGGCTACACCTTC. Translating gives CASSFRLSAVNYGYTF.

V usage is TRBV2 and J usage is TRBJ1-5, with D hard to call. Germline V CDR1 and CDR2: SNHLY, FYNNEI. V was trimmed by 6 bases and J by 2 bases, leaving 11 bases between them. CDR3 length equals 14 residues. The CDR3 bases are TGTGCCAGCAGACTTCAGATCCGCAATCAGCCCCAGCATTTT. Translated: CASRLQIRNQPQHF.

This chain uses TRBV5-1 with TRBJ2-3; possible D gene TRBD1, 6 bases. CDR1 is SGHRS and CDR2 is YFSETQ in the germline V gene. This CDR3 region has 15 residues. The V end was cut by 4 bases, the J end by 2 bases, with 14 bases between. CDR3 sequence reads: CASSQFRGFTDTQYF. The CDR3 DNA reads as TGCGCCAGCAGCCAGTTCAGGGGTTTCACAGATACGCAGTATTTT.

V usage is TRBV30 and J usage is TRBJ1-2; 7 bases agree with TRBD1. With 4 bases clipped from V and 4 bases from J, the junction kept 3 bases outside the gene matches. CDR1 is GTSNPN, CDR2 SVGIG, per germline (reference sequence). The CDR3 is 12 amino acids. The CDR3 nucleotides read TGTGCCTGGATGGACAGGATCTATGGCTACACCTTC. Encoded protein: CAWMDRIYGYTF.

This sequence joins TRBV27 and TRBJ1-1; perhaps TRBD1 as D (5 bases). CDR1 MNHEY and CDR2 SMNVEV come from the germline V gene (reference sequence). The germline V and J ends were trimmed by 2 bases and 4 bases, with 11 bases remaining between them. The CDR3 loop spans 14 amino acids. This CDR3 reads CASSLQGGITEAFF. CDR3 coding DNA: TGTGCCAGCAGTTTACAGGGTGGCATCACTGAAGCTTTCTTT.

The rearrangement uses TRBV5-5 and TRBJ2-7, with 7 bases fitting TRBD2. This CDR3 is 16 amino acids long. Losses at the gene ends were 0 bases for V and 4 bases for J; bases not matched to a gene: 10. Germline V gene sequence: CDR1 SGHKS, CDR2 YYEKEE (reference sequence). CDR3 nucleotides: TGTGCCAGCAGCTTGGTGGGGGGAGGGGCCGGATACGAGCAGTACTTC. This translates into CASSLVGGGAGYEQYF.

V gene TRBV6-5 combines with J gene TRBJ2-7; possible D gene TRBD1, 5 bases. The germline V and J ends were trimmed by 0 bases and 4 bases, with 7 bases remaining between them. This CDR3 region has 13 residues. Germline values: CDR1 MNHEY, CDR2 SVGAGI. The DNA of the CDR3 is TGTGCCAGCAGTTACTCGGCAGGGTACGAGCAGTACTTC. The encoded protein is CASSYSAGYEQYF.